This section outlines one TCR beta chain sequence together with its context. The data stem from a study of blood T cell repertoires in COVID-19. In the study overall: The samples span acute and convalescent COVID-19 from the United States, Italy and Spain. PBMCs, B-cell-depleted T cells, or T cells were the source of the cDNA or gDNA that made up the material.

In the authors' methods: Amplified reference gene primers provided the basis for estimating nucleated cell counts. Sequenced by immunoSEQ multiplex PCR; TCRdb stores in-frame clones only, minus some. D and trimming were read from the DNA, whereas the V and J calls and clone size are those reported in that table. The sample holds 400,000 to 550,000 clones, around 89% seen once. V was pared by 8 bases and J by 3 bases, with 1 base of the junction left unmatched. Germline V gene sequence: CDR1 MNHEY, CDR2 SVGAGI. This CDR3 has 12 residues. Sequencing input: peripheral blood. The TCR sequence derives from a woman under 40 with acute or convalescent COVID-19. The rearrangement joins TRBV6-5 to TRBJ2-1; 7 nucleotides agree with TRBD1. CDR3 nucleotides: TGTGCCAGCCGGGACAGCTACAATGAGCAGTTCTTC. Residues: CASRDSYNEQFF.